The present TCR beta chain was sequenced within a study of blood T cell repertoires in COVID-19. Study in general: The United States, Italy and Spain were the sources of the acute and convalescent COVID-19 samples. Sample material is recorded as cDNA or gDNA derived from T cells, B-cell-depleted T cells, or PBMCs.

V was cut by 4 bases and J by 8 bases, with 18 bases left in between. Germline values: CDR1 SGHNT, CDR2 YYREEE (reference sequence). This CDR3 comprises 14 residues. Seattle enrolled patients during active infection and tracked them longitudinally. Per the authors' pipeline: Using reference gene primer amplification, nucleated cell counts were estimated. The protocol was immunoSEQ multiplex PCR, while the TCRdb copy is restricted to in-frame clones and leaves out a portion. That table supplies the V and J calls and clone size; D and trimming were determined from the DNA. Here the sample spans fewer than 250,000 clones, approximately 85% being singletons.

The sequencing input was peripheral blood. J is TRBJ1-2 and V is TRBV5-4; a possible D gene is TRBD1 (6 bases). The clonotype was recovered from a woman older than 75 with COVID-19, enrolled during active disease. The CDR3 nucleotides are TGTGCCAGCAGCCCGACAGGTACCGTCTGGGGCTACACCTTC. This codes for CASSPTGTVWGYTF. The full variable domain, its missing parts supplied by reference TRBV5-4 and TRBJ1-2, is ETGVTQSPTHLIKTRGQQVTLRCSSQSGHNTVSWYQQALGQGPQFIFQYYREEENGRGNFPPRFSGLQFPNYSSELNVNALELDDSALYLCASSPTGTVWGYTFGSGTRLTVV.